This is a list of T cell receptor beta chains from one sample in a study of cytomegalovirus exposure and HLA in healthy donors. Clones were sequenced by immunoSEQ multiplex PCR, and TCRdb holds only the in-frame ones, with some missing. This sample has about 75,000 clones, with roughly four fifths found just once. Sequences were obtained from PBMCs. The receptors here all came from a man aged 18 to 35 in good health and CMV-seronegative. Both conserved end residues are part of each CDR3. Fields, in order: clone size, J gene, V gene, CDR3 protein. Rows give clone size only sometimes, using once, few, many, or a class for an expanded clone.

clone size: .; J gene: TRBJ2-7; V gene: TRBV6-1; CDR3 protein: CASSEGTGYYEQYF
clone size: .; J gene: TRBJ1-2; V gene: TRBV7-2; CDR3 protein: CASSLPGTGYGYTF
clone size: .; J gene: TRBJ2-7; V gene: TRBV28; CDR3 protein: CASRRDAAYEQYF
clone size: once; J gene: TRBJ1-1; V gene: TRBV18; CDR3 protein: CASSPLFGQVNTEAFF
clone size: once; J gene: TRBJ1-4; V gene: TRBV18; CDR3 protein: CASSPPLTKKLFF
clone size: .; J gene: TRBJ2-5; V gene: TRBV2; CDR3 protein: CASSEAILASQQETQYF
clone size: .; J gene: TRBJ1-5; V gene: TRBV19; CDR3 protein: CASKTGGNQPQHF
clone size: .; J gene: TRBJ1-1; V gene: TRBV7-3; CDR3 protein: CASSLLGTTGFSTEAFF
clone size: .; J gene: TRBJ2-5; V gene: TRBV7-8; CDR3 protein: CASTLKRRAGGNQETQYF
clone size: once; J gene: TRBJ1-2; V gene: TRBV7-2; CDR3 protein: CASNPTRGLYGYTF
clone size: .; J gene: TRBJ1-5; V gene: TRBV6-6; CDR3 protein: CASSRKLDSNQPQHF
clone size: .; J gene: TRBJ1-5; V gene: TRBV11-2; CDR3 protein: CASSRTGGNQPQHF
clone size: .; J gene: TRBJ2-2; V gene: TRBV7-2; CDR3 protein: CASSSSGYTGELFF
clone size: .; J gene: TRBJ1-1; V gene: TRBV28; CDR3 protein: CASTIPGMEAFF
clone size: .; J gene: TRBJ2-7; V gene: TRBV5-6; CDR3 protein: CASSLVGRAPYEQYF
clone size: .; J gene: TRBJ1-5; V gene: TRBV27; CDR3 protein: CASSFYAGAQEPQHF
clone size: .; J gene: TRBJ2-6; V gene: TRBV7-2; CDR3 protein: CASSSRSSGANVLTF
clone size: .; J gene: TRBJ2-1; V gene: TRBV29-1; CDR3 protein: CSAGGLAGKAEQFF
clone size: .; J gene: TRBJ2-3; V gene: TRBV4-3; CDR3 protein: CASAQISGGSADTQYF